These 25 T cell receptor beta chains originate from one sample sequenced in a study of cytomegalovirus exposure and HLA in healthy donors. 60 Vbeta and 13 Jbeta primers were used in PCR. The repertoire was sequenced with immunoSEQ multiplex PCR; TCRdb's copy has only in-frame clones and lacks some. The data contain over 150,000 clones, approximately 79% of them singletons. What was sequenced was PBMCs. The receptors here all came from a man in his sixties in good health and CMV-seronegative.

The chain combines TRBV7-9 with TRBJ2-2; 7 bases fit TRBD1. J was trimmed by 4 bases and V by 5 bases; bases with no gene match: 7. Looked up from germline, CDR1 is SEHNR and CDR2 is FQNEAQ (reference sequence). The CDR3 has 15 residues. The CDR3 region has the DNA TGTGCCAGCAGCAGGAAGGGGGCGCCCACCGGGGAGCTGTTTTTT. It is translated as CASSRKGAPTGELFF. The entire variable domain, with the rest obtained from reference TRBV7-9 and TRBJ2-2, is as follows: DTGVSQNPRHKITKRGQNVTFRCDPISEHNRLYWYRQTLGQGPEFLTYFQNEAQLEKSRLLSDRFSAERPKGSFSTLEIQRTEQGDSAMYLCASSRKGAPTGELFFGEGSRLTVL.

CDR3 loop: CAWSVGTRGQGYTF. The CDR3 nucleotides read TGTGCCTGGAGTGTAGGGACCAGGGGGCAAGGCTACACCTTC. V and J are TRBV30 and TRBJ1-2; 8 bases line up with TRBD1. The germline CDR1 and CDR2 sequences are GTSNPN and SVGIG (reference sequence). The CDR3 is 14 residues long. V shed 0 bases and J 8 bases; nucleotides not matched to a gene: 8.

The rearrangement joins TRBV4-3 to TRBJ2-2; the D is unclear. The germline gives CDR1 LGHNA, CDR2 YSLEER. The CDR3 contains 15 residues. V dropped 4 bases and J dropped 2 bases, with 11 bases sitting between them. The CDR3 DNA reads TGCGCCAGCAGCCTTGGTACAGCTAACACCGGGGAGCTGTTTTTT. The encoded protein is CASSLGTANTGELFF.

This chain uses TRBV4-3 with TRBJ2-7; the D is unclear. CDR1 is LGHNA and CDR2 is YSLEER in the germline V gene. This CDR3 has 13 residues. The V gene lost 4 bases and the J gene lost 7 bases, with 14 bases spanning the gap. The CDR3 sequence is CASSLQTEQEQYF. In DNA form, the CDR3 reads TGCGCCAGCAGCCTACAAACGGAGCAGGAGCAGTACTTC.

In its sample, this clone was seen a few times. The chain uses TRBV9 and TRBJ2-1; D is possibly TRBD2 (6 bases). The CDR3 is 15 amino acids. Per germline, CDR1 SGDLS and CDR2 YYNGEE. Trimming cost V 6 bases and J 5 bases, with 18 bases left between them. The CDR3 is CASTSTGTPHNEQFF. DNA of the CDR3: TGTGCCAGCACGTCCACCGGGACTCCCCACAATGAGCAGTTCTTC.

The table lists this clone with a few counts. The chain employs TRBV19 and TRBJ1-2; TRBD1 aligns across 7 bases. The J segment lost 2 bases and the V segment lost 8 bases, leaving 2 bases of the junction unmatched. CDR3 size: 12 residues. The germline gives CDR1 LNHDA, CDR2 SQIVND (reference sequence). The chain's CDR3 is CASQGQNYGYTF. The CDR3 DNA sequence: TGTGCCAGTCAGGGACAGAACTATGGCTACACCTTC.

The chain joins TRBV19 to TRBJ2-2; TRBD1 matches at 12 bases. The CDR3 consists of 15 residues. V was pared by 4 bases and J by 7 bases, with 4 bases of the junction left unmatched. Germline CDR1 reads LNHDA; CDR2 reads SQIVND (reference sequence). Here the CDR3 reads CASSTGTGGGGELFF. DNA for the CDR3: TGTGCCAGTAGTACCGGGACAGGGGGCGGCGGGGAGCTGTTTTTT. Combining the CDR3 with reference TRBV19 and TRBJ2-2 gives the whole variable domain DGGITQSPKYLFRKEGQNVTLSCEQNLNHDAMYWYRQDPGQGLRLIYYSQIVNDFQKGDIAEGYSVSREKKESFPLTVTSAQKNPTAFYLCASSTGTGGGGELFFGEGSRLTVL.

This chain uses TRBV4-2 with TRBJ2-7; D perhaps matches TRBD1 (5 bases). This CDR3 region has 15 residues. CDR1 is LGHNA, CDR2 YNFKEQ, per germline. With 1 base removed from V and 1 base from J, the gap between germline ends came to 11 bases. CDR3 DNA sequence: TGTGCCAGCAGCCAAGCAGCAGGGTTGTCCTACGAGCAGTACTTC. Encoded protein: CASSQAAGLSYEQYF.

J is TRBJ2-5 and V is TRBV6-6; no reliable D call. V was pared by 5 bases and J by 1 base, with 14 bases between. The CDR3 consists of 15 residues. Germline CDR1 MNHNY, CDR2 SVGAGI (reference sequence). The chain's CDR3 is CASSNHNRVQETQYF. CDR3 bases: TGTGCCAGCAGTAACCACAACAGAGTCCAAGAGACCCAGTACTTC.

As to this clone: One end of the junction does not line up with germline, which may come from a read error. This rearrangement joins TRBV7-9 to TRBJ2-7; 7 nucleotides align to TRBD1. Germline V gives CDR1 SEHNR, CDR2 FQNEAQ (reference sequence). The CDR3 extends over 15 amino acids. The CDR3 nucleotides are TGTTCCAGCAGCCCATCGACAGGGATCCCCTACGAGCAGTACTTC. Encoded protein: CSSSPSTGIPYEQYF.

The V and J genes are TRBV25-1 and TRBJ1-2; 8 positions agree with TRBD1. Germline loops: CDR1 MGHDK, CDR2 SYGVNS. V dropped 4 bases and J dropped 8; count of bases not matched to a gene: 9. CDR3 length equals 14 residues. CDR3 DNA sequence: TGTGCCAGCAGTGGGGACAGGTTTTTTGGGGGCTACACCTTC. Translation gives CASSGDRFFGGYTF.

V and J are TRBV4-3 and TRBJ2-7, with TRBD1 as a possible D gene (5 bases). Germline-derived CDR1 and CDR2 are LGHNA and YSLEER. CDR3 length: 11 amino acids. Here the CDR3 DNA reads TGCGCTGCAGGGAATACCTACGAGCAGTACTTC. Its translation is CAAGNTYEQYF.

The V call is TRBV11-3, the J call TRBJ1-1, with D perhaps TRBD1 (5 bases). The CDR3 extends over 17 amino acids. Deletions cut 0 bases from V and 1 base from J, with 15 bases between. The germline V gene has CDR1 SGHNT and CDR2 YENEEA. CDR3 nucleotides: TGTGCCAGCAGCTTAGATAGGAGGGACGAGGGGAACACTGAAGCTTTCTTT. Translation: CASSLDRRDEGNTEAFF.

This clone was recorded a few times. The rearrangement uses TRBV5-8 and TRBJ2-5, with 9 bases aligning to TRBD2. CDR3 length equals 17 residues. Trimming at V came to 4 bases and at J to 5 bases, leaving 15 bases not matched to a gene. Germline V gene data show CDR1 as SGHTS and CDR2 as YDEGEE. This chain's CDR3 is CASSHPNWRGGSETQYF. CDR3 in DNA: TGTGCCAGCAGCCACCCAAACTGGCGGGGGGGCTCCGAGACCCAGTACTTC.

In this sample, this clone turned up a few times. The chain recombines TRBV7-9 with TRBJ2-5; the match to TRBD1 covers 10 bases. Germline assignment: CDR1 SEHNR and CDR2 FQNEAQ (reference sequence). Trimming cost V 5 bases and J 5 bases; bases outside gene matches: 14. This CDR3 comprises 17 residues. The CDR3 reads CASSDDQGQGVSETQYF. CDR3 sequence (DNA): TGTGCCAGCAGCGACGACCAAGGACAGGGGGTTTCGGAGACCCAGTACTTC. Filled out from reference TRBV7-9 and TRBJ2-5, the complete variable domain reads DTGVSQNPRHKITKRGQNVTFRCDPISEHNRLYWYRQTLGQGPEFLTYFQNEAQLEKSRLLSDRFSAERPKGSFSTLEIQRTEQGDSAMYLCASSDDQGQGVSETQYFGPGTRLLVL.

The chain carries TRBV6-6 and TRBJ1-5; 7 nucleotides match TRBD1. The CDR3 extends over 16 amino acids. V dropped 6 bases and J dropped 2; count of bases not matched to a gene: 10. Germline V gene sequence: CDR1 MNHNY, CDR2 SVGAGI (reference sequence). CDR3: CASRSSSTGGNQPQHF. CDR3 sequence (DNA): TGTGCCAGCAGGTCCTCCTCTACAGGGGGCAATCAGCCCCAGCATTTT.

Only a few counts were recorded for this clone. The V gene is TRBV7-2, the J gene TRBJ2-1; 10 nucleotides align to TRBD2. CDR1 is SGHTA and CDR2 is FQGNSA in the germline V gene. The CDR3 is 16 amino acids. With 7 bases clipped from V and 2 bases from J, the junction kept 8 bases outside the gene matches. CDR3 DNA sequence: TGTGCCAGCACCCCTCTAGCGGGAGAGACCTACAATGAGCAGTTCTTC. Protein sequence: CASTPLAGETYNEQFF.

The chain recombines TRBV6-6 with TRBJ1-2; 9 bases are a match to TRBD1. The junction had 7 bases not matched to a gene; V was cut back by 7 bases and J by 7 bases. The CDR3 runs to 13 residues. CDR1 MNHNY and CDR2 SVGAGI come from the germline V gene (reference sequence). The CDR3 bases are TGTGCCAGCAACTTACAGGGGGCGCTTGGCTACACCTTC. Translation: CASNLQGALGYTF.

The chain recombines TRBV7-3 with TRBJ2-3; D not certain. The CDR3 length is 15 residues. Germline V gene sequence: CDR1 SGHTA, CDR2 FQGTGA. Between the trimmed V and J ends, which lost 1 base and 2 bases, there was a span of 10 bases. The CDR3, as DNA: TGTGCCAGCAGCTTAATAGGCGGTCACACAGATACGCAGTATTTT. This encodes CASSLIGGHTDTQYF.

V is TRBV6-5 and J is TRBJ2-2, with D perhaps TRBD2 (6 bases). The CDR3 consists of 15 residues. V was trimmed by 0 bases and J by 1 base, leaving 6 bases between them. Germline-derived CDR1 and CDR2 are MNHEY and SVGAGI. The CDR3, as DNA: TGTGCCAGCAGTTACTCGCGGGAGAACACCGGGGAGCTGTTTTTT. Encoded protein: CASSYSRENTGELFF.

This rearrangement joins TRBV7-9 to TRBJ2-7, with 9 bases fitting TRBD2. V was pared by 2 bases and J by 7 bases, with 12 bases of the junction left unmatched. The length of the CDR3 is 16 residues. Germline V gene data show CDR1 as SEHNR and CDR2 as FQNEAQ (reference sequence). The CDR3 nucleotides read TGTGCCAGCAGCTTAACCTTAGGGACTAGCTGGTTTGAGCAGTACTTC. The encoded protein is CASSLTLGTSWFEQYF.

CDR3 sequence (DNA): TGTGCCAGCAGCAAAGGGGACAGTATCTACGAGCAGTACTTC. Translated: CASSKGDSIYEQYF. V usage is TRBV5-4 and J usage is TRBJ2-7, with 7 bases identical to TRBD1. After removal of 4 bases from V and 3 bases from J, the junction contained 7 bases not matched to a gene. The CDR3 totals 14 residues. The germline gives CDR1 SGHNT, CDR2 YYREEE (reference sequence). Full variable domain (outside the CDR3, taken from reference TRBV5-4 and TRBJ2-7): ETGVTQSPTHLIKTRGQQVTLRCSSQSGHNTVSWYQQALGQGPQFIFQYYREEENGRGNFPPRFSGLQFPNYSSELNVNALELDDSALYLCASSKGDSIYEQYFGPGTRLTVT.

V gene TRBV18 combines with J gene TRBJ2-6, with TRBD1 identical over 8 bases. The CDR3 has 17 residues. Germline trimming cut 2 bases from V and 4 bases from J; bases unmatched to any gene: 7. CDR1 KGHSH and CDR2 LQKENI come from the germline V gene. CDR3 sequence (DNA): TGTGCCAGCTCACCATCAAAGACAGGGGTCGGGGCCAACGTCCTGACTTTC. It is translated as CASSPSKTGVGANVLTF.

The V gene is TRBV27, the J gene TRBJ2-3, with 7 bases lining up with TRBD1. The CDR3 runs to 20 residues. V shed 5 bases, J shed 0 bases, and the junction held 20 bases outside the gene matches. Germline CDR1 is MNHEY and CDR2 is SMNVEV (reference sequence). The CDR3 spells CASSTRDSSFSVHSTDTQYF. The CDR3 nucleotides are TGTGCCAGCAGTACTCGGGACAGCTCGTTCTCTGTTCACAGCACAGATACGCAGTATTTT.

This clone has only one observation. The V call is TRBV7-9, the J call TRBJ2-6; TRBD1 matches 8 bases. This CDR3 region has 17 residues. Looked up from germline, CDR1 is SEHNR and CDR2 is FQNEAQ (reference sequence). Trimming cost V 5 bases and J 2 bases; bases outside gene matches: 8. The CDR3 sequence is CASSPPDRVAGANVLTF. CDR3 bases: TGTGCCAGCAGCCCCCCGGACAGGGTAGCTGGGGCCAACGTCCTGACTTTC. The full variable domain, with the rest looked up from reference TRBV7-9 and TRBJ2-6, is DTGVSQNPRHKITKRGQNVTFRCDPISEHNRLYWYRQTLGQGPEFLTYFQNEAQLEKSRLLSDRFSAERPKGSFSTLEIQRTEQGDSAMYLCASSPPDRVAGANVLTFGAGSRLTVL.